This T cell receptor beta chain was identified during a study of T cells in localized non-small cell lung cancer. Notes on the study in general: Analysis by sequencing included only one tumor region, so heterogeneity remains possible. Adjacent lung was found to contain a median about 60 of the top 100 tumor clones. Uninvolved adjacent lung showed higher T cell clonality than tumor.

TCRdb keeps only in-frame clones here, not all; method: immunoSEQ multiplex PCR. Here the sample spans a few thousand clones, about a sixth being singletons. Germline-derived CDR1 and CDR2 are MGHDK and SYGVNS. This CDR3 spans 15 amino acids. Trimming removed 4 bases from V and 3 bases from J, with 12 bases in between. This clone occurred a few times. Its antigen remains unidentified. The sequences come from lung tumor tissue, collected before any cancer treatment. The sequence was obtained from a woman aged 40-75 years with stage II lung adenocarcinoma. This chain connects TRBV25-1 to TRBJ1-4; no clear D. CDR3 nucleotides: TGTGCCAGCAGTGTTCCTTCAAGATCTAATGAAAAACTGTTTTTT. As protein: CASSVPSRSNEKLFF.